This T cell receptor beta chain was recovered during a study of blood T cell repertoires in COVID-19. Study-level background: Collection of acute and convalescent COVID-19 samples took place in the United States, Italy and Spain. T cells, B-cell-depleted T cells, or PBMCs supplied cDNA or gDNA.

Using immunoSEQ multiplex PCR, the repertoire was profiled, and TCRdb retains in-frame clones only, with some absent. The sample has 250,000 to 400,000 clones, about nine tenths seen once. CDR1 and CDR2 from the germline V gene are SGHRS and YFSETQ. The CDR3 is 15 amino acids. V was pared by 0 bases and J by 2 bases, with 4 bases of the junction left unmatched. Those enrolled in Seattle joined during active infection and were followed longitudinally afterward. The sample taken for sequencing was peripheral blood. The TCR sequence derives from a woman in her twenties or thirties with COVID-19, enrolled during active disease. The rearrangement uses TRBV5-1 and TRBJ1-2, with 7 bases aligning to TRBD1. This CDR3 reads CASSLESGGNYGYTF. CDR3 nucleotide sequence: TGCGCCAGCAGCTTGGAGTCAGGGGGAAACTATGGCTACACCTTC.